Reported below is one TCR beta chain. Its antigen remains unidentified. This sample is drawn from a study of beta chain features in type 1 diabetes. Findings and caveats of the study: Within the patient group, naive, central memory and Treg TCRB repertoires appeared more similar to each other than within healthy donors. Shortening that was moderate but significant affected the TCRB CDR3s of Type 1 diabetes patients in all four CD4+ subsets.

Germline V CDR1 and CDR2: SGHTA, FQGNSA. Trimming took 3 bases from V and 1 from J; bases not matched to a gene: 9. The CDR3 covers 17 residues. Isolated RNA was reverse transcribed in full, so expressed TCRB transcripts were sequenced. This table comes from immunoSEQ multiplex PCR, and its TCRdb copy is limited to in-frame clones, with some not included. The sample has 500,000 to 850,000 clones, around an eighth seen once. V gene TRBV7-2 combines with J gene TRBJ2-5; 9 bases agree with TRBD2. The TCR originated in a man between 18 and 29 years old with type 1 diabetes. What was sequenced was naive CD4+ T cells from blood. The CDR3 DNA sequence: TGTGCCAGCAGCTTCAGGACTAGCGTCCTTCTCCAAGAGACCCAGTACTTC. Translating gives CASSFRTSVLLQETQYF.